This T cell receptor (beta chain) was observed in a study of blood T cell repertoires in COVID-19. Background on the study: Samples taken during acute and convalescent COVID-19 were collected in the United States, Italy and Spain. The cDNA or gDNA used as material had been derived from T cells, B-cell-depleted T cells, or PBMCs.

Per the original methods: It was from reference gene primer amplification that nucleated cell counts were estimated. This table comes from immunoSEQ multiplex PCR, and its TCRdb copy is limited to in-frame clones, with some not included. The DNA was the basis for D and trimming; V, J and clone size are from that table. The sample includes 85,000 to 95,000 clones, about 88% of them seen just once. V was shortened by 5 bases and J by 2 bases, with 9 bases between the two germline ends. Germline CDR1 is MDHEN and CDR2 is SYDVKM. This CDR3 has 13 residues. Source material: peripheral blood. This TCR was sampled from a woman of 80 years or more with acute or convalescent COVID-19. The V gene is TRBV28, the J gene TRBJ1-2, with D unclear. CDR3 loop: CASSLLSNYGYTF. DNA for the CDR3: TGTGCCAGCAGTCTACTCTCGAACTATGGCTACACCTTC.